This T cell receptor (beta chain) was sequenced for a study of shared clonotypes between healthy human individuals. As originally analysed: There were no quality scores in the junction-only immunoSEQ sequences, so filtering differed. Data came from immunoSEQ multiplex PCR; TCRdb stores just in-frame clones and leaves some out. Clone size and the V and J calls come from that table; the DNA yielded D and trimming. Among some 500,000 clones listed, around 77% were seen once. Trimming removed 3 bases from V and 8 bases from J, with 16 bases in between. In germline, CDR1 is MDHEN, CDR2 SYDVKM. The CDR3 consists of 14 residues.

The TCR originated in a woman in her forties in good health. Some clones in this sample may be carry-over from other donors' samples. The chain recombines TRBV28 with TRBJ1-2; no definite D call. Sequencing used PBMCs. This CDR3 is CASSLALTPPGYTF. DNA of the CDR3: TGTGCCAGCAGTTTGGCGCTAACACCCCCCGGCTACACCTTC.